This T cell receptor beta chain stems from a study of cytomegalovirus exposure and HLA in healthy donors. Broader study findings: Donor immune exposure was known only as CMV serostatus. TCR beta V- and J-gene trimming was later associated with a missense DCLRE1C variant. Rarity held for most TCR sequences, but there were some public TCRs that occurred in many donors. Evidence from a later analysis indicated that most CMV-associated TCR beta chains looked HLA-restricted.

The CDR3 totals 13 residues. Germline values: CDR1 MDHEN, CDR2 SYDVKM. The PCR employed 60 Vbeta primers together with 13 Jbeta primers. Produced via immunoSEQ multiplex PCR; TCRdb's table is partial and in-frame only. The sample lists under 90,000 clones, 75% seen once, with roughly 7.2% in the top ten. To note about this clone: Its antigen is undetermined.

This receptor was taken from a woman aged 40 to 50 in good health and CMV-seronegative. The chain has TRBV28 and TRBJ2-5, with D tentatively TRBD1 (5 bases). The end of the DNA is better explained by TRBJ2-7, so the J call may be wrong. The specimen was PBMCs. The CDR3 loop reads CASRSGLPYEQYF. CDR3 sequence (DNA): TGTGCCAGCAGGTCAGGGCTACCATACGAGCAGTACTTC.